This passage covers 20 T cell receptor beta chains from one sample sequenced in a study of T cell responses to AZD1222 COVID-19 vaccine. TCRdb's copy holds only in-frame clones and misses some; the assay was immunoSEQ multiplex PCR. The data hold some 120,000 clones, with around 89% observed a single time. This specimen consisted of peripheral blood, obtained on day 0 of MenACWY control vaccination. These receptors were collected from an adult in good health.

This chain uses TRBV5-1 with TRBJ2-7; unclear D gene. Germline V gives CDR1 SGHRS, CDR2 YFSETQ. Trimming removed 1 base at V and 1 base at J, with 6 bases between. This CDR3 is built from 13 residues. For the CDR3, the DNA is TGCGCCAGCAGCTTGACAGCTTCCTACGAGCAGTACTTC. Translation gives CASSLTASYEQYF.

CDR3 DNA: TGTGCCAGCAGCGGTAGAACAGGGAATGGGGCCAACGTCCTGACTTTC. Amino acid sequence: CASSGRTGNGANVLTF. The chain carries TRBV9 and TRBJ2-6; the D gene is possibly TRBD1 (6 bases). This CDR3 has 16 amino acids. Germline lookup yields CDR1 SGDLS and CDR2 YYNGEE. V shed 3 bases and J shed 3 bases, with 13 bases lying between them.

This chain uses TRBV12-3 or TRBV12-4 with TRBJ2-7; a possible D gene is TRBD1 (6 bases). The CDR3 is 13 residues long. V lost 6 bases and J lost 6, with 15 bases in between. The CDR3 sequence: CASRLTTGTEQYF. The CDR3 nucleotides are TGTGCCAGCAGGTTAACAACAGGGACCGAGCAGTACTTC.

The rearrangement links TRBV6-5 to TRBJ2-5; maybe TRBD2 (5 bases). CDR1 and CDR2 (germline): MNHEY, SVGAGI. The CDR3 runs 14 residues. The V and J ends lost 2 bases and 5 bases respectively, with 12 bases between them. The DNA for the CDR3 is TGTGCCAGCAGTTACCCCGGAGGCCAGGAGACCCAGTACTTC. Amino acids: CASSYPGGQETQYF.

The chain uses TRBV15 and TRBJ2-6; weak D call: TRBD2 (5 bases). This CDR3 region has 15 residues. Trimming shortened V by 9 bases and J by 0 bases, and 12 bases separated the two germline ends. Germline-derived CDR1 and CDR2 are LNHNV and YYDKDF (reference sequence). The CDR3 nucleotides read TGTGCCACGGGGAGACTGGACTCTGGGGCCAACGTCCTGACTTTC. It encodes CATGRLDSGANVLTF.

The chain combines TRBV6-2 or TRBV6-3 with TRBJ1-1; tentatively, D is TRBD1 (5 bases). The CDR3 sequence is 16 residues long. The germline V gene encodes CDR1 MNHEY and CDR2 SVGEGT. Trimming cost V 6 bases and J 7 bases, with 24 bases left between them. The CDR3 here is CASSRTPTAGLGEAFF. The CDR3 bases are TGTGCCAGCAGCCGAACCCCGACAGCCGGGCTGGGTGAAGCTTTCTTT.

CDR3 sequence: CASSLGQGRGRGYTF. The CDR3, as DNA: TGCGCCAGCAGTTTGGGACAGGGTCGGGGTAGGGGCTACACCTTC. This rearrangement joins TRBV4-1 to TRBJ1-2; the match to TRBD1 covers 9 bases. After removal of 6 bases from V and 8 bases from J, the junction contained 13 bases not matched to a gene. CDR3 size: 15 residues. The germline CDR1 and CDR2 sequences are MGHRA and YSYEKL.

The V call is TRBV11-1, the J call TRBJ2-1; D remains unclear. Germline loops: CDR1 SGHAT, CDR2 FQDESV (reference sequence). V gave up 5 bases and J gave up 4 bases, with 9 bases separating them. The CDR3 has 13 amino acids. The CDR3 DNA sequence: TGTGCCAGCAGCAGCGCAGTTTACAATGAGCAGTTCTTC. Translated: CASSSAVYNEQFF.

This clone was recorded once. The V call is TRBV27, the J call TRBJ2-1; 7 bases match TRBD2. The CDR3 spans 17 residues. Germline V lookup: CDR1 MNHEY, CDR2 SMNVEV (reference sequence). The V and J ends lost 5 bases and 6 bases, in that order; junction bases with no gene match: 16. The CDR3 loop reads CASSLRGSGNLGNEQFF. CDR3 sequence (DNA): TGTGCCAGCAGTCTACGCGGCAGCGGGAACTTGGGCAATGAGCAGTTCTTC.

This chain links TRBV2 with TRBJ1-3; D unresolved. V lost 2 bases and J 0 bases, leaving 5 bases between the germline ends. This CDR3 is 14 amino acids long. Germline V gene data show CDR1 as SNHLY and CDR2 as FYNNEI. CDR3 DNA sequence: TGTGCCAGCAGTGAAAACCTCTCTGGAAACACCATATATTTT. As protein: CASSENLSGNTIYF.

The J gene is TRBJ2-5, the V gene TRBV5-1, with 8 positions matching TRBD1. This CDR3 has 13 residues. Germline CDR1 SGHRS, CDR2 YFSETQ. V gave up 9 bases and J gave up 3 bases; unmatched junction bases: 7. The CDR3: CATRGQGEETQYF. CDR3 in DNA: TGCGCCACCCGAGGACAGGGAGAAGAGACCCAGTACTTC. Full variable domain (remainder filled in from reference TRBV5-1 and TRBJ2-5): KAGVTQTPRYLIKTRGQQVTLSCSPISGHRSVSWYQQTPGQGLQFLFEYFSETQRNKGNFPGRFSGRQFSNSRSEMNVSTLELGDSALYLCATRGQGEETQYFGPGTRLLVL.

The CDR3, as DNA: TGTGCCAGCAGCCAGACCGGGACTTATAGCAATCAGCCCCAGCATTTT. Protein: CASSQTGTYSNQPQHF. The chain joins TRBV4-2 to TRBJ1-5; possibly TRBD1 for D (5 bases). CDR1 and CDR2 from the germline V gene are LGHNA and YNFKEQ. V gave up 3 bases and J gave up 0 bases, with 12 bases separating them. This CDR3 spans 16 amino acids.

The chain employs TRBV29-1 and TRBJ2-1; D is unresolved. V lost 6 bases and J lost 4, with 10 bases in between. Germline V CDR1 and CDR2: SQVTM, ANQGSEA. CDR3 size: 12 residues. CDR3 region: CSVTDGYNEQFF. CDR3 in DNA: TGCAGCGTCACGGACGGATACAATGAGCAGTTCTTC.

The chain joins TRBV7-9 to TRBJ2-1; D not certain. The CDR3 consists of 15 residues. Germline CDR1 reads SEHNR; CDR2 reads FQNEAQ (reference sequence). The V end was cut by 4 bases, the J end by 1 base, with 11 bases between. The CDR3 nucleotides are TGTGCCAGCAGCTCGGATACACGATCCTACAATGAGCAGTTCTTC. Protein product: CASSSDTRSYNEQFF. Combining the CDR3 with reference TRBV7-9 and TRBJ2-1 gives the whole variable domain DTGVSQNPRHKITKRGQNVTFRCDPISEHNRLYWYRQTLGQGPEFLTYFQNEAQLEKSRLLSDRFSAERPKGSFSTLEIQRTEQGDSAMYLCASSSDTRSYNEQFFGPGTRLTVL.

This chain connects TRBV24-1 to TRBJ2-5, with unresolved D. CDR3 length: 14 residues. V lost 0 bases and J 0 bases, leaving 4 bases between the germline ends. Germline V gives CDR1 KGHDR, CDR2 SFDVKD. Written as DNA, the CDR3 is TGTGCCACCAGTGATTTGGGACACCAAGAGACCCAGTACTTC. It encodes CATSDLGHQETQYF.

The chain uses TRBV27 and TRBJ2-7; D unresolved. Trimming cost V 5 bases and J 3 bases, with 14 bases left between them. Germline V gene sequence: CDR1 MNHEY, CDR2 SMNVEV (reference sequence). The CDR3 sequence is 14 residues long. For the CDR3, the DNA is TGTGCCAGCAGTGTGTATAATGGGGTCTACGAGCAGTACTTC. Its translation: CASSVYNGVYEQYF.

The table lists this clone with a count of one. V and J are TRBV11-2 and TRBJ1-2; no clear D gene. This CDR3 has 13 amino acids. V lost 0 bases, J lost 8 bases, and 10 bases lay in between. From germline, CDR1 is SGHAT and CDR2 FQNNGV. Here the CDR3 DNA reads TGTGCCAGCAGCTTAGAATCGTCCGGCGGCTACACCTTC. This encodes CASSLESSGGYTF. Full variable domain (remainder filled in from reference TRBV11-2 and TRBJ1-2): EAGVAQSPRYKIIEKRQSVAFWCNPISGHATLYWYQQILGQGPKLLIQFQNNGVVDDSQLPKDRFSAERLKGVDSTLKIQPAKLEDSAVYLCASSLESSGGYTFGSGTRLTVV.

For the CDR3, the DNA is TGTGCCAGCAGCACCGGGACAGGGCACACCGGGGAGCTGTTTTTT. It specifies CASSTGTGHTGELFF. The chain uses TRBV6-5 and TRBJ2-2, with 9 bases that match TRBD1. With V trimmed by 6 bases and J by 3 bases, 5 bases remained unmatched. The germline V gene encodes CDR1 MNHEY and CDR2 SVGAGI. The CDR3 loop spans 15 amino acids.

This clone was picked up a small number of times. The gene calls are TRBV5-1 and TRBJ1-6; D gene ambiguous. Trimming stripped 4 bases from V and 6 bases from J, with 11 bases between. The CDR3 length is 14 residues. Germline V gene data show CDR1 as SGHRS and CDR2 as YFSETQ. CDR3 protein: CASSGSTPNSPLHF. DNA for the CDR3: TGCGCCAGCAGCGGGTCAACTCCTAATTCACCCCTCCACTTT.

This clone was found a few times. This sequence joins TRBV11-3 and TRBJ2-5; perhaps TRBD1 as D (7 bases). The CDR3 is 16 residues long. Germline V gene sequence: CDR1 SGHNT, CDR2 YENEEA. V lost 1 base and J 4 bases, leaving 16 bases between the germline ends. As DNA, the CDR3 is TGTGCCAGCAGCTTAGGGTCTGCCAGGGGGGTAGAGACCCAGTACTTC. Amino acid sequence: CASSLGSARGVETQYF.